This TCR beta chain was retrieved from a study of blood T cell repertoires in COVID-19. About the study: Acute and convalescent COVID-19 samples came from the United States, Italy and Spain. From T cells, B-cell-depleted T cells, or PBMCs came the material, which was cDNA or gDNA.

Germline CDR1 reads MNHEY; CDR2 reads SMNVEV (reference sequence). This CDR3 is built from 15 residues. Deletions cut 3 bases from V and 3 bases from J, with 15 bases between. Per the study methods: Estimation of nucleated cell counts was performed using reference gene primer amplification. The table came from immunoSEQ multiplex PCR; TCRdb's copy has only in-frame clones and leaves some out. That table gives V, J and clone size, and the DNA gave D and trimming. The sample carries 300,000 to 400,000 clones, approximately 91% recorded once. Those who participated ranged in age from roughly 18 to 95 years and resided in some 24 US areas.

This rearrangement joins TRBV27 to TRBJ2-7; D is undetermined. Sequencing was done on a sample of PBMCs or T cells enriched from blood (not recorded which). The origin of this receptor is a woman in her twenties or thirties who had been exposed to COVID-19. CDR3: CASSFGTGIGYEQYF. The CDR3 coding sequence is TGTGCCAGCAGTTTTGGCACGGGTATCGGCTACGAGCAGTACTTC.